Following are 7 T cell receptor beta chains from one sample sequenced in a study of blood T cell repertoires in COVID-19. Data came from immunoSEQ multiplex PCR; TCRdb stores just in-frame clones and leaves some out. Among a few hundred thousand clones, around 90% were seen once, and the ten largest hold approximately 4.5%. The sequencing input was PBMCs or T cells enriched from blood (not recorded which). The receptors come from a woman in her late teens or twenties with acute COVID-19.

V is TRBV12-3 or TRBV12-4 and J is TRBJ2-3; D is possibly TRBD1 (5 bases). The CDR3 loop spans 13 amino acids. Deletions cut 0 bases from V and 7 bases from J, with 8 bases between. The CDR3 DNA sequence: TGTGCCAGCAGTTTAGCCAGGGCGCATACGCAGTATTTT. It translates to CASSLARAHTQYF.

The V call is TRBV2, the J call TRBJ1-5, with 7 bases fitting TRBD1. Germline trimming cut 5 bases from V and 5 bases from J; bases unmatched to any gene: 3. This CDR3 region has 13 residues. Germline CDR1 and CDR2: SNHLY and FYNNEI. The CDR3 here is CASSNRGDQPQHF. In nucleotides, the CDR3 is TGTGCCAGCAGTAACAGGGGTGATCAGCCCCAGCATTTT. Based on the CDR3 plus reference TRBV2 and TRBJ1-5, the full variable domain is EPEVTQTPSHQVTQMGQEVILRCVPISNHLYFYWYRQILGQKVEFLVSFYNNEISEKSEIFDDQFSVERPDGSNFTLKIRSTKLEDSAMYFCASSNRGDQPQHFGDGTRLSIL.

The chain links TRBV6-1 to TRBJ1-4; perhaps TRBD1 as D (6 bases). Deletions cut 3 bases from V and 4 bases from J, with 12 bases between. The CDR3 contains 15 residues. Germline V gives CDR1 MNHNS, CDR2 SASEGT. This CDR3 reads CASSEGHGINEKLFF. As DNA, the CDR3 is TGTGCCAGCAGTGAGGGACACGGAATTAATGAAAAACTGTTTTTT.

The chain uses TRBV7-9 and TRBJ1-1, with 7 bases that match TRBD1. CDR3 length equals 15 residues. Looked up from germline, CDR1 is SEHNR and CDR2 is FQNEAQ (reference sequence). Trimming removed 1 base from V and 1 base from J; junction bases left unmatched: 3. DNA for the CDR3: TGTGCCAGCAGCTTAGGGGACAGACCGAACACTGAAGCTTTCTTT. Its protein is CASSLGDRPNTEAFF.

The J gene is TRBJ1-2, the V gene TRBV19; a possible D gene is TRBD1 (6 bases). The CDR3 loop spans 15 amino acids. From germline, CDR1 is LNHDA and CDR2 SQIVND (reference sequence). The V and J ends lost 4 bases and 2 bases respectively, with 14 bases between them. CDR3 DNA sequence: TGTGCCAGTAGTAGCGCCAGGACAGCCAACTATGGCTACACCTTC. This translates into CASSSARTANYGYTF.

This chain links TRBV18 with TRBJ1-1; 9 nucleotides align to TRBD1. The CDR3 contains 15 residues. J gave up 1 base and V 6 bases, and 6 bases lay outside the gene matches. Germline CDR1 and CDR2: KGHSH and LQKENI. The DNA for the CDR3 is TGTGCCAGCTCCCCCCGGACAGGGGAGAACACTGAAGCTTTCTTT. Its translation: CASSPRTGENTEAFF.

This chain joins TRBV30 and TRBJ2-2; D perhaps matches TRBD1 (5 bases). Germline V gene sequence: CDR1 GTSNPN, CDR2 SVGIG (reference sequence). Trimming removed 0 bases at V and 1 base at J, with 9 bases between. The CDR3 totals 15 residues. The CDR3 is CAWSVGAVNTGELFF. The CDR3 region has the DNA TGTGCCTGGAGTGTAGGGGCAGTGAACACCGGGGAGCTGTTTTTT. Looking up the rest from reference TRBV30 and TRBJ2-2 gives the full variable domain: SQTIHQWPATLVQPVGSPLSLECTVEGTSNPNLYWYRQAAGRGLQLLFYSVGIGQISSEVPQNLSASRPQDRQFILSSKKLLLSDSGFYLCAWSVGAVNTGELFFGEGSRLTVL.